The source of this T cell receptor beta chain is a study of low-dose radiotherapy and immunotherapy resistance in tumors. Primers targeting TRAV and TRBV primed first-strand cDNA, covering alpha and beta chains. The TCRs were subjected to amplification over around 18 PCR cycles employing a constant-region primer in conjunction with a V-primer adapter. In vitro transcription was used to amplify the isolated mRNA. Each CDR3 protein is one row after TCRdb ran MiXCR on the reads. Seen here are approximately 6,300 distinct CDR3 sequences, around two thirds observed once, and the top ten hold roughly 12%. The CDR3 sequence is 15 residues long. Germline V gene sequence: CDR1 MNHEY, CDR2 SVGEGT. With 6 bases removed from V and 0 bases from J, the gap between germline ends came to 13 bases.

The source is a human donor with advanced metastatic prostate, ovarian, gallbladder or colorectal cancer (not recorded which). This table probably holds off-target reads from a library built for another chain. J is TRBJ2-3 and V is TRBV6-2 or TRBV6-3, with D maybe TRBD1 (6 bases). CDR3 loop: CASRKTGTSTDTQYF. CDR3 DNA: TGTGCCAGCAGAAAGACAGGAACTAGCACAGATACGCAGTATTTT.